A single sample is the source of the 30 T cell receptor beta chains below, sequenced in a study of blood T cell repertoires in COVID-19. The method was immunoSEQ multiplex PCR; TCRdb's version includes in-frame clones alone and lacks a portion of them. The sample contains hundreds of thousands of clones, around 90% of which appear only once. Sequenced sample: peripheral blood. These receptors came from a woman under 30 with acute or convalescent COVID-19.

This clone has a single count. This chain uses TRBV5-5 with TRBJ2-5, with D possibly matching TRBD1 (5 bases). CDR1 and CDR2 from the germline V gene are SGHKS and YYEKEE (reference sequence). The CDR3 sequence is 13 residues long. Trimming took 3 bases from V and 5 from J, leaving 11 bases between them. CDR3: CASSSQGWETQYF. CDR3 coding DNA: TGTGCCAGCAGCTCGCAGGGATGGGAGACCCAGTACTTC.

The rearrangement uses TRBV7-9 and TRBJ1-1; D not resolved. This CDR3 is 14 amino acids long. V was clipped by 1 base and J by 1 base, with 7 bases between them. Germline assignment: CDR1 SEHNR and CDR2 FQNEAQ (reference sequence). CDR3 region: CASSLVLANTEAFF. CDR3 coding DNA: TGTGCCAGCAGCTTAGTTCTAGCGAACACTGAAGCTTTCTTT.

The chain has TRBV2 and TRBJ2-5, with D hard to call. Germline assignment: CDR1 SNHLY and CDR2 FYNNEI. CDR3 length equals 13 residues. V shed 7 bases and J shed 1 base, with 10 bases lying between them. As DNA, the CDR3 is TGTGCCAGCACCCAAAACTCCCAAGAGACCCAGTACTTC. Encoded protein: CASTQNSQETQYF.

J is TRBJ2-6 and V is TRBV29-1; D remains unclear. The CDR3 extends over 14 amino acids. Trimming shortened V by 6 bases and J by 0 bases, and 9 bases separated the two germline ends. The germline CDR1 and CDR2 sequences are SQVTM and ANQGSEA. The chain's CDR3 is CSVPQHSGANVLTF. As DNA, the CDR3 is TGCAGCGTACCACAGCACTCTGGGGCCAACGTCCTGACTTTC.

The rearrangement links TRBV12-3 or TRBV12-4 to TRBJ1-3; the D is unclear. The CDR3 is 13 amino acids. Deletions cut 5 bases from V and 2 bases from J, with 7 bases between. This chain's CDR3 is CASSIGPGNTIYF. In DNA form, the CDR3 reads TGTGCCAGCAGTATAGGGCCTGGAAACACCATATATTTT.

This chain connects TRBV5-4 to TRBJ1-1; weak D call: TRBD1 (5 bases). The germline V gene has CDR1 SGHNT and CDR2 YYREEE (reference sequence). The CDR3 is 13 residues long. Trimming stripped 2 bases from V and 6 bases from J, with 11 bases between. In DNA form, the CDR3 reads TGTGCCAGCAGCTTCGGTCAAGGGGCTGAAGCTTTCTTT. Encoded protein: CASSFGQGAEAFF.

V gene TRBV12-5 combines with J gene TRBJ1-5, with D tentatively TRBD1 (5 bases). The V gene lost 0 bases and the J gene lost 5 bases, with 14 bases spanning the gap. The CDR3 runs 16 residues. Germline CDR1 reads LGHNT; CDR2 reads FRNRAP. CDR3 in DNA: TGTGCTAGTGGTTTGGTACTGGGGCAGTTTGATCAGCCCCAGCATTTT. This codes for CASGLVLGQFDQPQHF. Supplemented by reference TRBV12-5 and TRBJ1-5, the full variable domain reads DARVTQTPRHKVTEMGQEVTMRCQPILGHNTVFWYRQTMMQGLELLAYFRNRAPLDDSGMPKDRFSAEMPDATLATLKIQPSEPRDSAVYFCASGLVLGQFDQPQHFGDGTRLSIL.

The chain's CDR3 is CASSLSGGAYNEQFF. In nucleotides, the CDR3 is TGTGCCAGCAGCCTAAGCGGGGGGGCCTACAATGAGCAGTTCTTC. V and J are TRBV5-5 and TRBJ2-1, with 10 bases identical to TRBD2. Trimming at V came to 4 bases and at J to 2 bases, leaving 3 bases not matched to a gene. Germline V gene lookup returns CDR1 SGHKS and CDR2 YYEKEE (reference sequence). CDR3 length equals 15 residues.

This clone was counted many times. The chain couples TRBV11-2 to TRBJ1-2; D possibly corresponds to TRBD1 (5 bases). Trimming shortened V by 0 bases and J by 6 bases, and 8 bases separated the two germline ends. The CDR3 covers 13 residues. Germline values: CDR1 SGHAT, CDR2 FQNNGV. DNA for the CDR3: TGTGCCAGCAGCTTAGATTCAGGGAATGGCTACACCTTC. Translated, it gives CASSLDSGNGYTF.

This clone was counted between two and nine times. This chain links TRBV18 with TRBJ1-1; weak D call: TRBD1 (5 bases). The germline V and J ends were trimmed by 1 base and 3 bases, with 6 bases remaining between them. This CDR3 contains 13 residues. Germline loops: CDR1 KGHSH, CDR2 LQKENI. CDR3 loop: CASSPRGDTEAFF. DNA of the CDR3: TGTGCCAGCTCACCACGGGGGGACACTGAAGCTTTCTTT. Combining the CDR3 with reference TRBV18 and TRBJ1-1 gives the whole variable domain NAGVMQNPRHLVRRRGQEARLRCSPMKGHSHVYWYRQLPEEGLKFMVYLQKENIIDESGMPKERFSAEFPKEGPSILRIQQVVRGDSAAYFCASSPRGDTEAFFGQGTRLTVV.

The chain employs TRBV15 and TRBJ2-7, with D maybe TRBD2 (7 bases). The CDR3 spans 12 residues. The germline V gene encodes CDR1 LNHNV and CDR2 YYDKDF (reference sequence). Trimming cost V 7 bases and J 6 bases, with 13 bases left between them. CDR3 coding DNA: TGTGCCACCACCAGGGGAGGGGGCGAGCAGTACTTC. Its translation: CATTRGGGEQYF.

The chain couples TRBV9 to TRBJ1-1; D is unclear. CDR1 is SGDLS, CDR2 YYNGEE, per germline. This CDR3 is 13 amino acids long. The V end was cut by 1 base, the J end by 4 bases, with 8 bases between. The CDR3 reads CASSVSGSTEAFF. The CDR3 DNA sequence: TGTGCCAGCAGCGTATCTGGGAGCACTGAAGCTTTCTTT.

The rearrangement uses TRBV6-6 and TRBJ1-2; TRBD1 matches 9 bases. CDR3 length: 15 residues. The germline V gene encodes CDR1 MNHNY and CDR2 SVGAGI (reference sequence). The V segment lost 4 bases and the J segment 7 bases; nucleotides outside the gene matches: 10. The CDR3 protein is CASSWGQGQGGGYTF. DNA of the CDR3: TGTGCCAGCAGTTGGGGACAGGGCCAAGGCGGTGGCTACACCTTC.

The rearrangement links TRBV15 to TRBJ1-1, with D perhaps TRBD1 (6 bases). There are 15 residues in the CDR3. V gave up 6 bases and J gave up 3 bases, with 17 bases separating them. CDR1 is LNHNV, CDR2 YYDKDF, per germline (reference sequence). The CDR3 loop reads CATRKGRGADTEAFF. CDR3 bases: TGTGCCACCAGAAAAGGCAGGGGCGCGGACACTGAAGCTTTCTTT.

The chain couples TRBV7-2 to TRBJ1-5, with a possible D match to TRBD1 (5 bases). The CDR3 totals 14 residues. Germline-derived CDR1 and CDR2 are SGHTA and FQGNSA. V lost 3 bases to trimming and J lost 2 bases, with 8 bases between them. The CDR3 region has the DNA TGTGCCAGCAGCTTGGTAGGGGGCAATCAGCCCCAGCATTTT. Protein product: CASSLVGGNQPQHF.

The chain joins TRBV9 to TRBJ1-2, with D uncertain. There are 16 residues in the CDR3. The V and J ends lost 0 bases and 0 bases respectively, with 12 bases between them. CDR1 is SGDLS, CDR2 YYNGEE, per germline. Here the CDR3 reads CASSVVPGSANYGYTF. The CDR3, as DNA: TGTGCCAGCAGCGTAGTCCCGGGTTCTGCTAACTATGGCTACACCTTC.

The gene calls are TRBV25-1 and TRBJ1-6, with D possibly being TRBD1 (5 bases). The germline V gene encodes CDR1 MGHDK and CDR2 SYGVNS. The V end was cut by 1 base, the J end by 12 bases, with 13 bases between. The CDR3 sequence is 14 residues long. The DNA of the CDR3 is TGTGCCAGCAGTGAATTGGAAGGGGTTTTACCCCTCCACTTT. Translated, it gives CASSELEGVLPLHF.

This clone has only one observation. It is likely a read error, because the conserved phenylalanine at the end of the CDR3 is missing. It is unclear where the CDR3 begins or ends on the DNA, so no DNA is shown, and the CDR3 is as TCRdb lists it. The chain carries TRBV21-1 and TRBJ1-2. TRBV21-1 is described as a pseudogene. The CDR3 has 9 amino acids, counting both end residues. The CDR3 is CASSKSAVL.

This clone has a single count. The gene calls are TRBV2 and TRBJ2-5, with 13 bases identical to TRBD2. The trim removed 6 bases at V and 5 bases at J, leaving 6 bases unmatched. Germline-derived CDR1 and CDR2 are SNHLY and FYNNEI. The CDR3 covers 15 residues. CDR3: CASRGLAGIGETQYF. CDR3 DNA sequence: TGTGCCAGCAGGGGACTAGCGGGGATAGGGGAGACCCAGTACTTC. Full variable domain (remainder filled in from reference TRBV2 and TRBJ2-5): EPEVTQTPSHQVTQMGQEVILRCVPISNHLYFYWYRQILGQKVEFLVSFYNNEISEKSEIFDDQFSVERPDGSNFTLKIRSTKLEDSAMYFCASRGLAGIGETQYFGPGTRLLVL.

Here the CDR3 reads CASSQGVGLDYGYTF. CDR3 coding DNA: TGCGCCAGCAGCCAAGGTGTAGGCCTAGACTATGGCTACACCTTC. V usage is TRBV4-1 and J usage is TRBJ1-2; D gene uncertain. CDR1 is MGHRA, CDR2 YSYEKL, per germline. V gave up 1 base and J gave up 3 bases, with 12 bases separating them. The CDR3 extends over 15 amino acids.

The chain uses TRBV7-3 and TRBJ1-2, with D unresolved. The length of the CDR3 is 15 residues. V gave up 0 bases and J gave up 4 bases, with 12 bases separating them. Germline CDR1 and CDR2: SGHTA and FQGTGA. CDR3 DNA: TGTGCCAGCAGCTTAACACCGGGAAGCCCCTATGGCTACACCTTC. Translating gives CASSLTPGSPYGYTF.

CDR3 nucleotide sequence: TGTGCCACCCGCTTCTCGACAGGGCGGAACACTGAAGCTTTCTTT. It yields the protein CATRFSTGRNTEAFF. The J gene is TRBJ1-1, the V gene TRBV19, with 7 bases identical to TRBD1. Unmatched junction bases numbered 12, after V lost 10 bases and J lost 1 base. Germline V gives CDR1 LNHDA, CDR2 SQIVND (reference sequence). The length of the CDR3 is 15 residues.

The rearrangement links TRBV29-1 to TRBJ1-1, with TRBD1 matching over 10 bases. Per germline, CDR1 SQVTM and CDR2 ANQGSEA. There are 12 residues in the CDR3. V lost 7 bases, J lost 6 bases, and 5 bases stayed unmatched. The CDR3 DNA follows: TGCAGCGGGGACAGGGGAGGAGCTGAAGCTTTCTTT. Protein: CSGDRGGAEAFF.

This chain links TRBV5-1 with TRBJ1-1; the match to TRBD1 covers 8 bases. V shed 2 bases and J 7 bases; nucleotides not matched to a gene: 10. Germline V CDR1 and CDR2: SGHRS, YFSETQ. This CDR3 is built from 15 residues. CDR3 region: CASSLGFGQGIEAFF. The CDR3 bases are TGCGCCAGCAGCTTAGGGTTTGGACAGGGAATTGAAGCTTTCTTT.

The CDR3 nucleotides read TGTGCCAGCAGTCGCTTCAGGGCGAACACCGGGGAGCTGTTTTTT. Its protein product is CASSRFRANTGELFF. This chain links TRBV25-1 with TRBJ2-2; tentative D call: TRBD1 (5 bases). The CDR3 sequence is 15 residues long. Germline V gene data show CDR1 as MGHDK and CDR2 as SYGVNS. V was pared by 5 bases and J by 0 bases, with 10 bases between.

The chain is built from TRBV9 and TRBJ1-2, with TRBD1 matching over 7 bases. The CDR3 is 18 amino acids. Losses at the gene ends were 0 bases for V and 3 bases for J; bases not matched to a gene: 14. Looked up from germline, CDR1 is SGDLS and CDR2 is YYNGEE. The CDR3 protein is CASSVATSQGELDYGYTF. The CDR3 bases are TGTGCCAGCAGCGTAGCGACCTCTCAGGGGGAATTAGACTATGGCTACACCTTC.

This chain joins TRBV10-3 and TRBJ1-1; possibly TRBD1 for D (5 bases). The V gene lost 7 bases and the J gene lost 5 bases, with 17 bases spanning the gap. Germline loops: CDR1 ENHRY, CDR2 SYGVKD. The CDR3 totals 14 residues. Written as DNA, the CDR3 is TGTGCCATCACATCGCAGGGTTTGGGAACTGAAGCTTTCTTT. Amino acid sequence: CAITSQGLGTEAFF.

The chain is built from TRBV5-1 and TRBJ2-2, with D perhaps TRBD1 (5 bases). CDR1 SGHRS and CDR2 YFSETQ come from the germline V gene. This CDR3 contains 15 residues. V gave up 0 bases and J gave up 6 bases, with 12 bases separating them. The CDR3 loop reads CASSLAPGSAGELFF. In DNA form, the CDR3 reads TGCGCCAGCAGCTTGGCACCAGGGTCGGCCGGGGAGCTGTTTTTT.

The J gene is TRBJ2-7, the V gene TRBV5-1; D is unresolved. The CDR3 contains 12 residues. The germline V and J ends were trimmed by 3 bases and 0 bases, with 4 bases remaining between them. Looked up from germline, CDR1 is SGHRS and CDR2 is YFSETQ. The CDR3 sequence: CASSSSSYEQYF. CDR3 DNA sequence: TGCGCCAGCAGCTCGAGCTCCTACGAGCAGTACTTC.

The chain carries TRBV30 and TRBJ2-4, with TRBD1 identical over 10 bases. Looked up from germline, CDR1 is GTSNPN and CDR2 is SVGIG (reference sequence). The ends lost 5 bases at V and 6 bases at J; junction bases unmatched: 1. The CDR3 sequence is 12 residues long. CDR3 bases: TGTGCCTGGGGGGACAGGGGAAACATTCAGTACTTC. Protein product: CAWGDRGNIQYF.